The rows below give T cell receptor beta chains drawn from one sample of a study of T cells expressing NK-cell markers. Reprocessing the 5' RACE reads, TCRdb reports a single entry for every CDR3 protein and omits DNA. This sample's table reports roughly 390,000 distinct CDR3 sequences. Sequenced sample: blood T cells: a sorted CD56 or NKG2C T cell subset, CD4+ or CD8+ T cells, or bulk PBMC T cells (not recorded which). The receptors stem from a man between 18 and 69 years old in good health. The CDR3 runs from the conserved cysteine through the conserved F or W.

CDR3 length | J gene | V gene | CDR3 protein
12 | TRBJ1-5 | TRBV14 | CASSQERQPQHF
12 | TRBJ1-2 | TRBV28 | CASSVNRDGYTF
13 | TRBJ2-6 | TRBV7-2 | CASRGSGANVLTF
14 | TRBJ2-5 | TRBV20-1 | CSAFPGLRRETQYF
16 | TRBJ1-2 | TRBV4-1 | CASSQAQGGTVYGYTF
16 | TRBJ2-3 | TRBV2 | CASSGRVGLSTDTQYF
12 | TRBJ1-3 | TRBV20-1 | CSITVSGNTIYF
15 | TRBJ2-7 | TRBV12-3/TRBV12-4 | CASSSPEDGIYEQYF
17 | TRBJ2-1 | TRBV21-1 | CASSNFGNFFTYNEQFF
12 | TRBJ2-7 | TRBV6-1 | CASTRDSGEQYF
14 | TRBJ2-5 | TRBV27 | CASSVRLGGRTQYF
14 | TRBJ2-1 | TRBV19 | CASSISGPRNEQFF
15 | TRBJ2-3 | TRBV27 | CASAGRVAGTDTQYF
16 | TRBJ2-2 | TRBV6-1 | CASSVTGTVNTGELFF
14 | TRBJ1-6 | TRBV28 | CAWALAIINSPLHF
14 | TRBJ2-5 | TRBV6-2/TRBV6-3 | CASSYRTGMETQYF
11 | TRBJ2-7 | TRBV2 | CASGQTYEQYF
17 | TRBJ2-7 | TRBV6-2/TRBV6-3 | CASSYYWRGATSYEQYF
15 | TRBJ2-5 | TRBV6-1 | CASSTPRTADETQYF
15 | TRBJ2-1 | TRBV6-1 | CASSPRLGFSNEQFF
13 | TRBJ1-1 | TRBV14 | CASSRSGGTEAFF
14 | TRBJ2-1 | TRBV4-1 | CASSRLLGPIEQFF
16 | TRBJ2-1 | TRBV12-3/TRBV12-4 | CASSLLRRGAGNEQFF
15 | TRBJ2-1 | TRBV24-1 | CATSDPRTRTDEQFF
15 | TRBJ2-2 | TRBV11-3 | CASSNRGRGAGELFF
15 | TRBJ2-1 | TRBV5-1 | CASTRANEPHNEQFF
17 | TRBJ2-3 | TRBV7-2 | CASSPGLGGGATDTQYF
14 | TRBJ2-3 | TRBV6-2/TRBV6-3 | CASSLGADTDTQYF
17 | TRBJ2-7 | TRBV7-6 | CASSPFNIAGGSYEQYF
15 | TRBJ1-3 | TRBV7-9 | CASSLAWTRGNTIYF
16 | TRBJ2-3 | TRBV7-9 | CASSHHRTGRTDTQYF
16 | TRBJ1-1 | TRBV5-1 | CASSLRGIGLDTEAFF